This entry lists 27 T cell receptor beta chains sequenced from one sample in a study of metastatic and nonmetastatic thyroid tumors. TCRdb reprocessed the PCR reads via MiXCR. This sample carries 25,000 to 35,000 clones, about 16% of them seen once, and the ten largest clones take 4.7%. Treatment of any kind had been given to no patient before thyroid surgery. Input material: blood. The receptors shown here come from a female donor with papillary thyroid cancer or a benign thyroid nodule (not recorded which). Some clones in this sample may be carry-over from other donors' samples.

This clone has ten or more counts. This rearrangement joins TRBV7-8 to TRBJ2-5; TRBD1 matches 7 bases. CDR1 is SGHVS and CDR2 is FQNEAQ in the germline V gene. Trimming took 4 bases from V and 5 from J; bases not matched to a gene: 10. The CDR3 sequence is 15 residues long. As DNA, the CDR3 is TGTGCCAGCAGCTACGGTGACAGGGTCCGGGAGACCCAGTACTTC. It is translated as CASSYGDRVRETQYF.

This chain joins TRBV11-2 and TRBJ2-3; D is unclear. The CDR3 is 15 amino acids. Germline V gene data show CDR1 as SGHAT and CDR2 as FQNNGV. The V and J ends lost 1 base and 6 bases respectively, with 14 bases between them. CDR3 coding DNA: TGTGCCAGCAGCTTAGTTGAGGCCCCTTTGGATACGCAGTATTTT. It yields the protein CASSLVEAPLDTQYF.

With regard to this clone: The sample contains more than one DNA sequence encoding this CDR3. The J gene is TRBJ2-7, the V gene TRBV18; the D gene is possibly TRBD2 (7 bases). The ends were cut back, 3 bases at V and 4 bases at J, with 22 bases in the middle. CDR1 and CDR2 (germline): KGHSH, LQKENI. The CDR3 covers 17 residues. For the CDR3, the DNA is TGTGCCAGCTCACCTCCTCAGAGGGGGGGTCTCTCTTACGAGCAGTACTTC. Its translation is CASSPPQRGGLSYEQYF. Using reference TRBV18 and TRBJ2-7 for the parts outside the CDR3, the full variable domain is NAGVMQNPRHLVRRRGQEARLRCSPMKGHSHVYWYRQLPEEGLKFMVYLQKENIIDESGMPKERFSAEFPKEGPSILRIQQVVRGDSAAYFCASSPPQRGGLSYEQYFGPGTRLTVT.

This clone was found many times. At the DNA level, this CDR3 is encoded by other sequences in the same sample as well. This chain connects TRBV20-1 to TRBJ1-1; 7 bases are shared with TRBD1. Per germline, CDR1 DFQATT and CDR2 SNEGSKA (reference sequence). With V trimmed by 5 bases and J by 0 bases, 9 bases remained unmatched. The CDR3 is 15 residues long. As DNA, the CDR3 is TGCAGTGCTCAACAGGGGCTAAAAGTGAACACTGAAGCTTTCTTT. Translating gives CSAQQGLKVNTEAFF.

This clone was recorded at least ten times. The V call is TRBV4-2, the J call TRBJ1-6, with D unresolved. Germline V gene sequence: CDR1 LGHNA, CDR2 YNFKEQ. V was pared by 0 bases and J by 3 bases, with 9 bases between. The CDR3 length is 16 residues. CDR3 DNA sequence: TGTGCCAGCAGCCAAGATGTAGGGAACTATAATTCACCCCTCCACTTT. It codes for CASSQDVGNYNSPLHF.

A note on this clone: A much more abundant neighbour one base away suggests this may be a read error. The V and J genes are TRBV2 and TRBJ1-4, with D possibly TRBD1 on 6 matching bases. The CDR3 is made up of 14 amino acids. Germline V gene data show CDR1 as SNHLY and CDR2 as FYNNEI. V lost 8 bases and J 6 bases, leaving 16 bases between the germline ends. CDR3 nucleotides: TGTGCCAGCCAAGTTTACAGGGTGGATGAAAAACTGTTTTTT. Translation: CASQVYRVDEKLFF. The full variable domain, with the rest looked up from reference TRBV2 and TRBJ1-4, is EPEVTQTPSHQVTQMGQEVILRCVPISNHLYFYWYRQILGQKVEFLVSFYNNEISEKSEIFDDQFSVERPDGSNFTLKIRSTKLEDSAMYFCASQVYRVDEKLFFGSGTQLSVL.

The rearrangement uses TRBV7-6 and TRBJ2-7, with D unclear. CDR3 size: 13 residues. V gave up 3 bases and J gave up 3 bases, with 9 bases separating them. Germline lookup yields CDR1 SGHVS and CDR2 FNYEAQ. This chain's CDR3 is CASSFGSHYEQYF. The CDR3 nucleotides read TGTGCCAGCAGCTTCGGCAGCCACTACGAGCAGTACTTC.

This clone was observed at least ten times. This chain links TRBV7-6 with TRBJ1-2; 8 positions match TRBD1. This CDR3 region has 14 residues. V shed 5 bases, J shed 6 bases, and the junction held 8 bases outside the gene matches. CDR1 and CDR2 (germline): SGHVS, FNYEAQ. The CDR3 coding sequence is TGTGCCAGCAGCCTAGACAGGGGTCTTCATGGCTACACCTTC. It specifies CASSLDRGLHGYTF.

Only a few counts were recorded for this clone. A read error is possible here, since a much larger clone lies one base away. CDR3 protein: CSVEEPVLAGFGSYEQYF. The CDR3 nucleotides read TGCAGCGTTGAAGAACCCGTACTAGCGGGATTTGGGTCCTACGAGCAGTACTTC. This chain uses TRBV29-1 with TRBJ2-7; 10 bases are shared with TRBD2. The CDR3 contains 18 residues. Germline V gene lookup returns CDR1 SQVTM and CDR2 ANQGSEA. Losses at the gene ends were 0 bases for V and 1 base for J; bases not matched to a gene: 12.

This clone was seen more than once but under ten times. This could be a read error, since a much larger clone is one nucleotide away. The V and J genes are TRBV3-1 and TRBJ1-1, with no clear D. There are 13 residues in the CDR3. The germline V gene encodes CDR1 LGHDT and CDR2 YNNKEL (reference sequence). CDR3 sequence: CTSSQAGTYEAFF. In DNA form, the CDR3 reads TGTACCAGCAGCCAAGCGGGTACTTATGAAGCTTTCTTT.

This chain uses TRBV7-8 with TRBJ1-1, with D possibly matching TRBD1 (6 bases). Germline-derived CDR1 and CDR2 are SGHVS and FQNEAQ. The CDR3 spans 14 residues. V lost 2 bases and J 1 base, leaving 8 bases between the germline ends. As DNA, the CDR3 is TGTGCCAGCAGCTTACACAGGGAGAACACTGAAGCTTTCTTT. This translates into CASSLHRENTEAFF.

The rearrangement joins TRBV19 to TRBJ1-6; D unclear. Trimming took off 7 bases at V and 10 bases at J, with 17 bases between the two ends. The CDR3 spans 14 residues. Germline-derived CDR1 and CDR2 are LNHDA and SQIVND (reference sequence). The CDR3: CASNTGRVGSPLHF. As DNA, the CDR3 is TGTGCCAGTAACACGGGAAGGGTCGGGTCACCCCTCCACTTT.

This clone has more than one count but fewer than ten. This rearrangement joins TRBV18 to TRBJ1-1; 8 nucleotides agree with TRBD1. This CDR3 spans 15 amino acids. V shed 3 bases, J shed 1 base, and the junction held 4 bases outside the gene matches. The V gene's germline CDR1 is KGHSH and CDR2 LQKENI. In nucleotides, the CDR3 is TGTGCCAGCTCACCGGGACAGGTAGAGAACACTGAAGCTTTCTTT. The encoded protein is CASSPGQVENTEAFF.

There are a few counts of this clone. The chain recombines TRBV7-3 with TRBJ2-3; possible D gene TRBD2, 7 bases. The CDR3 has 15 amino acids. The V end was cut by 0 bases, the J end by 4 bases, with 11 bases between. Per the germline V gene, CDR1 is SGHTA and CDR2 is FQGTGA. The CDR3 DNA follows: TGTGCCAGCAGCTTAACGGGCGGGGGCTCAGATACGCAGTATTTT. This encodes CASSLTGGGSDTQYF.

V gene TRBV6-1 combines with J gene TRBJ1-5, with D hard to call. V lost 5 bases and J 2 bases, leaving 7 bases between the germline ends. The CDR3 covers 13 residues. From germline, CDR1 is MNHNS and CDR2 SASEGT. CDR3 residues: CASSPPGNQPQHF. DNA of the CDR3: TGTGCCAGCAGTCCCCCTGGCAATCAGCCCCAGCATTTT.

This clone was counted at least ten times. The junction departs from the called germline gene at one end, perhaps through a read error. This chain uses TRBV20-1 with TRBJ2-1, with D uncertain. CDR1 DFQATT and CDR2 SNEGSKA come from the germline V gene (reference sequence). CDR3 size: 8 residues. CDR3 loop: CSASPHLF. The CDR3 nucleotides are TGCAGTGCTAGCCCACACCTCTTC.

This clone was picked up many times. This rearrangement joins TRBV24-1 to TRBJ1-4; TRBD1 matches 7 bases. Germline-derived CDR1 and CDR2 are KGHDR and SFDVKD. This CDR3 spans 15 amino acids. The ends lost 2 bases at V and 7 bases at J; junction bases unmatched: 6. CDR3 nucleotide sequence: TGTGCCACCAGTGATTCCGACAGGGTTGGTGAAAAACTGTTTTTT. Encoded protein: CATSDSDRVGEKLFF.

This clone was seen at least ten times. This chain connects TRBV5-1 to TRBJ2-7, with D maybe TRBD2 (7 bases). The ends were cut back, 4 bases at V and 0 bases at J, with 20 bases in the middle. The CDR3 has 17 amino acids. Germline V gene lookup returns CDR1 SGHRS and CDR2 YFSETQ. CDR3 sequence (DNA): TGCGCCAGCAGCCCGGGTCCAGGGAGGGACACCTCCTACGAGCAGTACTTC. This sequence encodes CASSPGPGRDTSYEQYF.

The rearrangement uses TRBV5-6 and TRBJ1-4; D not resolved. V lost 4 bases and J lost 8, with 18 bases in between. The CDR3 contains 15 residues. The germline gives CDR1 SGHDT, CDR2 YYEEEE. CDR3 residues: CASSLSDLGGEKLFF. CDR3 DNA sequence: TGTGCCAGCAGCCTGTCCGATTTGGGAGGGGAAAAACTGTTTTTT.

In this sample, this clone turned up a few times. Other DNA sequences of this sample code for an identical CDR3. This chain connects TRBV18 to TRBJ2-2, with TRBD1 identical over 11 bases. Germline lookup yields CDR1 KGHSH and CDR2 LQKENI. J gave up 5 bases and V 3 bases, and 5 bases lay outside the gene matches. This CDR3 spans 16 amino acids. For the CDR3, the DNA is TGTGCCAGCTCACCCCCGGGACAGGGGGGAACCGGGGAGCTGTTTTTT. Amino acids: CASSPPGQGGTGELFF.

This clone appeared a few times. This may be a read error: a much more frequent sequence differs by one nucleotide. This rearrangement joins TRBV4-1 to TRBJ2-1; no clear D. The CDR3 runs to 16 residues. Germline CDR1 and CDR2: MGHRA and YSYEKL. V lost 0 bases, J lost 0 bases, and 9 bases lay in between. The CDR3 region is CASSQDRARSYNEQFF. CDR3 coding DNA: TGCGCCAGCAGCCAAGATAGGGCCCGCTCCTACAATGAGCAGTTCTTC.

This clone was detected only a few times. Its ends do not fully match the called genes, so a read error is possible. The V and J genes are TRBV6-5 and TRBJ2-3; no firm D call. The germline V gene encodes CDR1 MNHEY and CDR2 SVGAGI. This CDR3 has 15 amino acids. The CDR3 sequence: CANSYEVSQPDKQYF. CDR3 in DNA: TGTGCCAACAGTTATGAGGTGTCGCAGCCAGATAAGCAGTATTTT.

With regard to this clone: This may stem from a read error, because a much larger clone lies one nucleotide away. The chain recombines TRBV4-2 with TRBJ1-2, with D hard to call. CDR3 size: 16 residues. Germline V CDR1 and CDR2: LGHNA, YNFKEQ. The CDR3 protein is CAGSQEAGSGAGGYTF. In nucleotides, the CDR3 is TGTGCCGGCAGCCAAGAGGCGGGCAGTGGAGCGGGTGGCTACACCTTC.

This clone was detected only a few times. The rearrangement joins TRBV6-1 to TRBJ2-7; D ambiguous. The CDR3 extends over 14 amino acids. Per the germline V gene, CDR1 is MNHNS and CDR2 is SASEGT. Trimming removed 1 base at V and 6 bases at J, with 13 bases between. The CDR3 DNA reads TGTGCCAGCAGTGAAGAGATCGTACCAGGCGAGCAGTACTTC. Its protein product is CASSEEIVPGEQYF.

In this sample, this clone turned up many times. This sample includes further DNA sequences coding for the same CDR3. The chain is built from TRBV11-2 and TRBJ2-3; D is ambiguous. V was trimmed by 1 base and J by 0 bases, leaving 8 bases between them. The CDR3 runs to 15 residues. The germline CDR1 and CDR2 sequences are SGHAT and FQNNGV. The CDR3 nucleotides read TGTGCCAGCAGCTTAGGACAAATTAGCACAGATACGCAGTATTTT. Protein: CASSLGQISTDTQYF. The complete variable domain, with remaining parts taken from reference TRBV11-2 and TRBJ2-3, reads EAGVAQSPRYKIIEKRQSVAFWCNPISGHATLYWYQQILGQGPKLLIQFQNNGVVDDSQLPKDRFSAERLKGVDSTLKIQPAKLEDSAVYLCASSLGQISTDTQYFGPGTRLTVL.

This clone occurred many times. V usage is TRBV5-1 and J usage is TRBJ2-2; the match to TRBD2 covers 15 bases. Germline trimming cut 4 bases from V and 6 bases from J; bases unmatched to any gene: 7. This CDR3 spans 17 amino acids. From germline, CDR1 is SGHRS and CDR2 YFSETQ. Here the CDR3 DNA reads TGCGCCAGCAGCCCCGTCGGACTAGCGGGGGGGGCCGGGGAGCTGTTTTTT. It translates to CASSPVGLAGGAGELFF.

The sample holds a few counts of this clone. The gene calls are TRBV7-9 and TRBJ2-1; D gene unclear. Germline V CDR1 and CDR2: SEHNR, FQNEAQ (reference sequence). CDR3 length: 14 amino acids. V dropped 4 bases and J dropped 4 bases, with 11 bases sitting between them. In nucleotides, the CDR3 is TGTGCCAGCAGCTCCAACACGAATTACAATGAGCAGTTCTTC. Translated, it gives CASSSNTNYNEQFF.